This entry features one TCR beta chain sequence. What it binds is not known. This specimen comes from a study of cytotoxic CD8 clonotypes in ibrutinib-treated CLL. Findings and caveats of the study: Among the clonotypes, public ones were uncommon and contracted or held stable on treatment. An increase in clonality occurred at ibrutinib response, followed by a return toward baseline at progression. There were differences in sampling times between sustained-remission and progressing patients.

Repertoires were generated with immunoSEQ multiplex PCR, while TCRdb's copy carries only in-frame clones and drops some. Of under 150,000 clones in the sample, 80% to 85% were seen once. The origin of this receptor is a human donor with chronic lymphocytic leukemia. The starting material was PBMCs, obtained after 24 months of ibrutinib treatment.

The CDR3 nucleotides read TGTGCCAGTAGTTTGGTGACAGGGGAGATGAACACTGAAGCTTTCTTT. It codes for CASSLVTGEMNTEAFF. This chain uses TRBV19 with TRBJ1-1; 8 positions agree with TRBD1. V gave up 5 bases and J gave up 0 bases; unmatched junction bases: 8. The CDR3 covers 16 residues. The germline CDR1 and CDR2 sequences are LNHDA and SQIVND (reference sequence). Variable domain in full (rest from reference TRBV19 and TRBJ1-1): DGGITQSPKYLFRKEGQNVTLSCEQNLNHDAMYWYRQDPGQGLRLIYYSQIVNDFQKGDIAEGYSVSREKKESFPLTVTSAQKNPTAFYLCASSLVTGEMNTEAFFGQGTRLTVV.